The clone carrying this T cell receptor (beta chain) appeared once. Its antigen is unidentified. This record comes from a study of T cell clones after liver transplantation. Turning to the study itself: As an antigen-independent comparator, third-party-reactive TCRbeta sequences came from pre-transplant mixed lymphocyte reactions. General study findings and limits: Post-transplant, graft-donor-reactive CD4 TCRbeta sequences in blood dropped significantly in most of the 8 subjects.

The assay was immunoSEQ multiplex PCR, and TCRdb's table has in-frame clones only and misses some. Of 95,000 to 110,000 clones detected, approximately 78% appear once; the ten largest clones hold over 0.9%. The germline gives CDR1 MGHRA, CDR2 YSYEKL. V lost 1 base, J lost 3 bases, and 16 bases lay in between. The CDR3 has 16 amino acids. Sequencing was performed on CD4+ T cells from blood, taken before liver transplant. The clonotype originates from a human donor who received a liver transplant. The genes are TRBV4-1 and TRBJ2-7, with a possible D match to TRBD1 (5 bases). The CDR3 protein is CASSQGSTAPYYEQYF. In DNA, the CDR3 is TGCGCCAGCAGCCAAGGATCGACAGCACCTTACTACGAGCAGTACTTC.